One sample yielded the 24 T cell receptor beta chains listed below, sequenced in a study of T cells in Graves' hyperthyroidism and ophthalmopathy. Amplified TCR beta CDR3 regions derived from RNA transcripts. The HTBI primer set was used in a first-round RT-PCR of the TCR CDR3. TCRdb re-derived calls from the multiplex PCR reads in MiXCR, one entry per CDR3 protein. The sample holds 450,000 to 600,000 distinct CDR3 sequences, about 20% seen once. Sequencing was carried out using blood. Source of these receptors: a man aged 35 to 55 with Graves' ophthalmopathy.

This chain joins TRBV19 and TRBJ2-2; D gene ambiguous. The CDR3 contains 13 residues. CDR1 LNHDA and CDR2 SQIVND come from the germline V gene (reference sequence). The V end lost 5 bases, the J end lost 6 bases, and 10 bases lay between the germline ends. Here the CDR3 DNA reads TGTGCCAGTAGTTTCCGAGGCGCCGGGGAGCTGTTTTTT. This gives the protein CASSFRGAGELFF.

This clonotype was found many times. The chain carries TRBV2 and TRBJ1-5; D remains unclear. This CDR3 has 13 residues. Trimming removed 5 bases from V and 3 bases from J, with 8 bases in between. Germline CDR1 and CDR2: SNHLY and FYNNEI. The CDR3 coding sequence is TGTGCCAGCAGTCCTGACTACAATCAGCCCCAGCATTTT. This encodes CASSPDYNQPQHF.

V and J are TRBV13 and TRBJ1-1; D is uncertain. The length of the CDR3 is 13 residues. Trimming removed 5 bases from V and 7 bases from J, with 14 bases in between. Germline-derived CDR1 and CDR2 are PRHDT and FYEKMQ (reference sequence). The DNA for the CDR3 is TGTGCCAGCAGCCTCGAAAGGAGGGTTGAAGCTTTCTTT. Translating it yields CASSLERRVEAFF. The full variable domain, rest sourced from reference TRBV13 and TRBJ1-1, is AAGVIQSPRHLIKEKRETATLKCYPIPRHDTVYWYQQGPGQDPQFLISFYEKMQSDKGSIPDRFSAQQFSDYHSELNMSSLELGDSALYFCASSLERRVEAFFGQGTRLTVV.

This clonotype occurred a few times. The J gene is TRBJ1-5, the V gene TRBV2, with 11 bases that match TRBD1. The CDR3 totals 17 residues. Germline CDR1 SNHLY, CDR2 FYNNEI. V dropped 5 bases and J dropped 0; count of bases not matched to a gene: 6. DNA for the CDR3: TGTGCCAGCAGTAGGGACAGGGGGAGATATAGCAATCAGCCCCAGCATTTT. This codes for CASSRDRGRYSNQPQHF.

The sample holds many counts of this clonotype. The chain's CDR3 is CASSPGRTGAFYNEQFF. The DNA for the CDR3 is TGTGCCAGCAGTCCCGGGAGGACAGGGGCCTTCTACAATGAGCAGTTCTTC. The chain employs TRBV12-3 or TRBV12-4 and TRBJ2-1; TRBD1 aligns across 9 bases. V shed 5 bases and J 3 bases; nucleotides not matched to a gene: 11. The CDR3 has 17 residues.

The chain carries TRBV29-1 and TRBJ2-7; 9 nucleotides align to TRBD1. V was clipped by 7 bases and J by 0 bases; unmatched bases: 7. Germline loops: CDR1 SQVTM, CDR2 ANQGSEA. The length of the CDR3 is 14 residues. The CDR3 region has the DNA TGCAGCGCCGCCCTGGGACAGGGCTCCTACGAGCAGTACTTC. It yields the protein CSAALGQGSYEQYF.

This clonotype showed up many times. The chain recombines TRBV7-8 with TRBJ2-2; no definite D call. The CDR3 contains 12 residues. CDR1 and CDR2 (germline): SGHVS, FQNEAQ. V dropped 3 bases and J dropped 7 bases, with 6 bases sitting between them. This CDR3 reads CASSFRVGELFF. CDR3 coding DNA: TGTGCCAGCAGCTTTCGGGTCGGGGAGCTGTTTTTT.

The count of this clonotype is one. The V call is TRBV20-1, the J call TRBJ2-1; TRBD2 aligns across 8 bases. With 4 bases clipped from V and 0 bases from J, the junction kept 11 bases outside the gene matches. This CDR3 is built from 17 residues. Germline values: CDR1 DFQATT, CDR2 SNEGSKA (reference sequence). CDR3 sequence: CSAISHGGDFSYNEQFF. The DNA of the CDR3 is TGCAGTGCTATCTCACACGGGGGGGACTTCTCCTACAATGAGCAGTTCTTC.

CDR3 residues: CASSGRVGDSPLHF. CDR3 sequence (DNA): TGCGCCAGCAGCGGCAGGGTTGGAGATTCACCCCTCCACTTT. The V and J genes are TRBV5-1 and TRBJ1-6, with a weak D call TRBD1 (5 bases). The CDR3 extends over 14 amino acids. The V and J ends lost 4 bases and 8 bases respectively, with 13 bases between them. In germline, CDR1 is SGHRS, CDR2 YFSETQ.

At least ten counts were recorded for this clonotype. J is TRBJ2-7 and V is TRBV27, with 11 bases lining up with TRBD2. The CDR3 has 16 residues. Germline CDR1 MNHEY, CDR2 SMNVEV (reference sequence). Trimming at V came to 6 bases and at J to 4 bases, leaving 11 bases not matched to a gene. CDR3 sequence reads: CASREFGLAGDYEQYF. CDR3 nucleotides: TGTGCCAGCAGAGAATTTGGACTAGCGGGTGATTACGAGCAGTACTTC.

This chain joins TRBV5-1 and TRBJ2-3, with a possible D match to TRBD1 (6 bases). The V end lost 6 bases, the J end lost 2 bases, and 16 bases lay between the germline ends. CDR1 SGHRS and CDR2 YFSETQ come from the germline V gene. The CDR3 contains 15 residues. CDR3 DNA sequence: TGCGCCAGCACCTCAGGGGCACCCGCCACAGATACGCAGTATTTT. Amino acids: CASTSGAPATDTQYF.

At least ten counts were recorded for this clonotype. The chain joins TRBV6-1 to TRBJ2-3; 7 bases agree with TRBD2. Per the germline V gene, CDR1 is MNHNS and CDR2 is SASEGT. Losses at the gene ends were 5 bases for V and 2 bases for J; bases not matched to a gene: 13. The CDR3 extends over 17 amino acids. The chain's CDR3 is CASSKRAWAGVTDTQYF. DNA of the CDR3: TGTGCCAGCAGTAAACGGGCTTGGGCGGGAGTCACAGATACGCAGTATTTT.

The chain employs TRBV10-2 and TRBJ2-2; 9 nucleotides align to TRBD2. The CDR3 totals 17 residues. Per the germline V gene, CDR1 is WSHSY and CDR2 is SAAADI. The V segment lost 6 bases and the J segment 0 bases; nucleotides outside the gene matches: 8. CDR3 region: CASRPTLAGANTGELFF. The CDR3 nucleotides are TGCGCCAGCAGGCCCACCTTAGCGGGGGCGAACACCGGGGAGCTGTTTTTT.

This clonotype was observed at least ten times. This chain joins TRBV5-1 and TRBJ2-1, with 11 bases lining up with TRBD2. This CDR3 region has 16 residues. From germline, CDR1 is SGHRS and CDR2 YFSETQ. After removal of 0 bases from V and 5 bases from J, the junction contained 4 bases not matched to a gene. CDR3 protein: CASSLGLAGPHNEQFF. CDR3 sequence (DNA): TGCGCCAGCAGCTTGGGACTAGCGGGACCCCACAATGAGCAGTTCTTC.

This rearrangement joins TRBV20-1 to TRBJ1-6; possible D gene TRBD1, 6 bases. The CDR3 contains 14 residues. Trimming took off 6 bases at V and 2 bases at J, with 11 bases between the two ends. Looked up from germline, CDR1 is DFQATT and CDR2 is SNEGSKA (reference sequence). The CDR3 here is CSAQGMTYNSPLHF. CDR3 DNA sequence: TGCAGTGCGCAGGGGATGACCTATAATTCACCCCTCCACTTT.

This clonotype showed up many times. This sequence joins TRBV20-1 and TRBJ2-7; either TRBD1 or TRBD2 may supply D (5 bases each). Germline lookup yields CDR1 DFQATT and CDR2 SNEGSKA (reference sequence). The CDR3 covers 14 residues. The CDR3 coding sequence is TGCAGAGCCATGGAAGAGGGGAACTCCTACGAGCAGTACTTC. Its protein is CRAMEEGNSYEQYF.

This rearrangement joins TRBV13 to TRBJ1-6; possible D gene TRBD1, 5 bases. Germline V CDR1 and CDR2: PRHDT, FYEKMQ (reference sequence). The CDR3 has 17 residues. Trimming pared 6 bases from V and 0 bases from J, leaving 15 bases between. The CDR3 nucleotides read TGTGCCAGCAGTTCAGTTGCAGGGAGCTCCTATAATTCACCCCTCCACTTT. Translation gives CASSSVAGSSYNSPLHF.

The sample holds a few counts of this clonotype. The chain recombines TRBV28 with TRBJ1-5; D gene unclear. The CDR3 extends over 13 amino acids. The germline V gene has CDR1 MDHEN and CDR2 SYDVKM. Between the trimmed V and J ends, which lost 6 bases and 5 bases, there was a span of 11 bases. DNA for the CDR3: TGTGCCAGCAGGCTAGTCTTGGATCAGCCCCAGCATTTT. Translation: CASRLVLDQPQHF. The entire variable domain, with the rest obtained from reference TRBV28 and TRBJ1-5, is as follows: DVKVTQSSRYLVKRTGEKVFLECVQDMDHENMFWYRQDPGLGLRLIYFSYDVKMKEKGDIPEGYSVSREKKERFSLILESASTNQTSMYLCASRLVLDQPQHFGDGTRLSIL.

The CDR3: CSAKPTSGVRETQYF. CDR3 nucleotides: TGCAGTGCTAAACCGACTAGCGGAGTTCGGGAGACCCAGTACTTC. The chain combines TRBV20-1 with TRBJ2-5, with 9 bases matching TRBD2. Trimming removed 4 bases from V and 5 bases from J; junction bases left unmatched: 11. CDR1 and CDR2 from the germline V gene are DFQATT and SNEGSKA (reference sequence). The CDR3 covers 15 residues.

The chain joins TRBV5-1 to TRBJ2-6, with 8 positions matching TRBD1. The germline gives CDR1 SGHRS, CDR2 YFSETQ. J was trimmed by 0 bases and V by 4 bases; bases with no gene match: 6. This CDR3 spans 17 amino acids. The CDR3 coding sequence is TGCGCCAGCAGCCCAGGACAGGGCGACTCTGGGGCCAACGTCCTGACTTTC. Amino acid sequence: CASSPGQGDSGANVLTF.

For this clonotype: Likely a read error: the CDR3 ends without its conserved phenylalanine or tryptophan. The J gene is TRBJ2-1, the V gene TRBV27; 10 bases are a match to TRBD2. Germline V CDR1 and CDR2: MNHEY, SMNVEV (reference sequence). The CDR3 is 14 amino acids. J gave up 4 bases and V 5 bases, and 2 bases lay outside the gene matches. DNA for the CDR3: TGTGCCAGCAGTACTAGCGGGACTTACAATGAGCAGTTCCTC. Protein: CASSTSGTYNEQFL.

The table lists this clonotype with a few counts. The rearrangement joins TRBV7-9 to TRBJ2-7, with TRBD1 identical over 9 bases. The CDR3 is 18 residues long. J lost 2 bases, V lost 5 bases, and 16 bases had no gene match. Germline assignment: CDR1 SEHNR and CDR2 FQNEAQ (reference sequence). The chain's CDR3 is CASSHPGQGPLRAYEQYF. In nucleotides, the CDR3 is TGTGCCAGCAGCCATCCGGGACAGGGACCTTTGAGGGCCTACGAGCAGTACTTC.

The gene calls are TRBV6-2 or TRBV6-3 and TRBJ1-5; no definite D call. Per germline, CDR1 MNHEY and CDR2 SVGEGT. The CDR3 runs to 14 residues. Between the trimmed V and J ends, which lost 0 bases and 7 bases, there was a span of 10 bases. In nucleotides, the CDR3 is TGTGCCAGCAGTTACTCGAAGGGATTCCAGCCCCAGCATTTT. Protein: CASSYSKGFQPQHF.

This clonotype was seen more than once but under ten times. The rearrangement links TRBV6-2 or TRBV6-3 to TRBJ1-5; TRBD1 might be the D (6 bases). The germline CDR1 and CDR2 sequences are MNHEY and SVGEGT. Trimming removed 6 bases from V and 5 bases from J, with 17 bases in between. The CDR3 has 15 amino acids. CDR3 coding DNA: TGTGCCAGCAGCTGGGGGGGCCAGGGGCATCAGCCCCAGCATTTT. It translates to CASSWGGQGHQPQHF.